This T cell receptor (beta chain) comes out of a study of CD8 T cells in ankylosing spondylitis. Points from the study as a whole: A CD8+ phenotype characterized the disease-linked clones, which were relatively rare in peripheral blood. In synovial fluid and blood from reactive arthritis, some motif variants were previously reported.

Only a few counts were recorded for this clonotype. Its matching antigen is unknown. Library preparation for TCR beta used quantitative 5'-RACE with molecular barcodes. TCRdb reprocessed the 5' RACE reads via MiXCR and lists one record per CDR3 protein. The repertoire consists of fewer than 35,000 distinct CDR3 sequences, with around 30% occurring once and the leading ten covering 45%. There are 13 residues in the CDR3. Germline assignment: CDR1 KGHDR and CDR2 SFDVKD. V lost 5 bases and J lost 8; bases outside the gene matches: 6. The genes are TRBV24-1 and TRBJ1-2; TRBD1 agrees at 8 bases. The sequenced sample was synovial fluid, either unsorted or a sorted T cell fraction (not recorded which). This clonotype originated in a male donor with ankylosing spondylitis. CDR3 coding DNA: TGTGCCACCAGTGGATCAGGGGGCTGGGGCTACACCTTC. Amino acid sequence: CATSGSGGWGYTF.